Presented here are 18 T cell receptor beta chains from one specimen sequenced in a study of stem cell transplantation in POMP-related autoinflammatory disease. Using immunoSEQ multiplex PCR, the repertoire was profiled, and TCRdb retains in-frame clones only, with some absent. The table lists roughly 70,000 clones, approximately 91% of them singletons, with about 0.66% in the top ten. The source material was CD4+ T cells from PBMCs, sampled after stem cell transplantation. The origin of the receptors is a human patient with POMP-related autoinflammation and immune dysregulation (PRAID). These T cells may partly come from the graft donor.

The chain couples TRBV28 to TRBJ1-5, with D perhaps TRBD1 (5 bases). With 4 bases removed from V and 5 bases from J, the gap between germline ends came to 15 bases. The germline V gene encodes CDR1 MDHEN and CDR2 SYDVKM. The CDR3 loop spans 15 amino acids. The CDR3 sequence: CASSSPGDPHQPQHF. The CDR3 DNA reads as TGTGCCAGCAGTTCCCCTGGGGACCCCCATCAGCCCCAGCATTTT.

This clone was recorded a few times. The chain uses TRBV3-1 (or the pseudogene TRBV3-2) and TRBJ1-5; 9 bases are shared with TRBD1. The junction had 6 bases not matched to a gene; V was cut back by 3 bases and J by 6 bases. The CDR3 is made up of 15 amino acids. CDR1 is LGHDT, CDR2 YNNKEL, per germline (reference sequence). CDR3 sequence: CASSQGTGSGQPQHF. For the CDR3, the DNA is TGTGCCAGCAGCCAGGGGACAGGGAGCGGTCAGCCCCAGCATTTT.

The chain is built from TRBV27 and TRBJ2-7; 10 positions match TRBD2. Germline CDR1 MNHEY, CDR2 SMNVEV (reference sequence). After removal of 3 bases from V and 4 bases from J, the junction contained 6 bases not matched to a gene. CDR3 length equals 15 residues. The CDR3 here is CASSLLAGASYEQYF. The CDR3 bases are TGTGCCAGCAGTTTGCTAGCGGGAGCTTCTTACGAGCAGTACTTC.

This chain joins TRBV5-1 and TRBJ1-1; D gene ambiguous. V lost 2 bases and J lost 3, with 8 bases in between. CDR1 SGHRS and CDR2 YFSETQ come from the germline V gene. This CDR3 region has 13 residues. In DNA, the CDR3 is TGCGCCAGCAGCTTTAGGGCGGACACTGAAGCTTTCTTT. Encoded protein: CASSFRADTEAFF.

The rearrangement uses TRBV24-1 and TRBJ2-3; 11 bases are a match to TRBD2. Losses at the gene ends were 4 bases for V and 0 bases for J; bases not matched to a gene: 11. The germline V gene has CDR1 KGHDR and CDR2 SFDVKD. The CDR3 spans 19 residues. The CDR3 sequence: CATSETPSGGRTSTDTQYF. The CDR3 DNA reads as TGTGCCACCAGTGAAACCCCTAGCGGGGGGCGAACTAGCACAGATACGCAGTATTTT.

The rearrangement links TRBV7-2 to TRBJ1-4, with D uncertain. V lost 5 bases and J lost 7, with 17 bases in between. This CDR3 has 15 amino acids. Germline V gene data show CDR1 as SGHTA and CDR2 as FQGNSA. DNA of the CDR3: TGTGCCAGCAGCCCCGGGGAGTCCCTCCCTGAAAAACTGTTTTTT. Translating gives CASSPGESLPEKLFF.

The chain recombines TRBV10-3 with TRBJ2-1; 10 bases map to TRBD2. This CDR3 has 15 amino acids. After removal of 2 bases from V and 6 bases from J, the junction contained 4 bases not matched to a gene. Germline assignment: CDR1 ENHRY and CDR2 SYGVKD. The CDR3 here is CAISEGAGGGNEQFF. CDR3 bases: TGTGCCATCAGTGAGGGAGCGGGGGGGGGCAATGAGCAGTTCTTC.

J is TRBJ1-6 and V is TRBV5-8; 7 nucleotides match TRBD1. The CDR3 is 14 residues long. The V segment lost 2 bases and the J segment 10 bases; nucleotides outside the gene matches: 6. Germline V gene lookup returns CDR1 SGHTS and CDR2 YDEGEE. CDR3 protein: CASSFSDRDSPLHF. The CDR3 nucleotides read TGTGCCAGCAGCTTCTCAGACAGGGACTCACCCCTCCACTTT.

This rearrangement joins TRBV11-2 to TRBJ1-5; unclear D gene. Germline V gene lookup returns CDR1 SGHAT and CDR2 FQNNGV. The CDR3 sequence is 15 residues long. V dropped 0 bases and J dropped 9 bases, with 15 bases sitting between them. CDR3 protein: CASSLDRKGQWPQHF. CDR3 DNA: TGTGCCAGCAGCTTAGATCGGAAGGGTCAATGGCCCCAGCATTTT.

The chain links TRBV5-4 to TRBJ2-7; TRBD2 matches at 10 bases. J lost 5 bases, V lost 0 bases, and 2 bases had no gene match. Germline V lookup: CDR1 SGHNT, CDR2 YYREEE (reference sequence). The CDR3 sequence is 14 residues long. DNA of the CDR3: TGTGCCAGCAGCTTGGCTAGCGGGAGCGACGAGCAGTACTTC. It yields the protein CASSLASGSDEQYF.

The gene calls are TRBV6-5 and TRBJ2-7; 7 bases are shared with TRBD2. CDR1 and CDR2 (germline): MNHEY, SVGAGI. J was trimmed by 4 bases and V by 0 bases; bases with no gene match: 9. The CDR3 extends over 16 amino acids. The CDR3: CASSYSGGEWGYEQYF. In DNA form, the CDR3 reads TGTGCCAGCAGTTACTCGGGAGGGGAGTGGGGATACGAGCAGTACTTC.

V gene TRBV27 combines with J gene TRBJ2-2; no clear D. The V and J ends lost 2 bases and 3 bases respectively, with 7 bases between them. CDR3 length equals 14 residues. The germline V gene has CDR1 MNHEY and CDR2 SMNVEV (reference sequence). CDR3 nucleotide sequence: TGTGCCAGCAGTTTACGTCGGGACACCGGGGAGCTGTTTTTT. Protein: CASSLRRDTGELFF.

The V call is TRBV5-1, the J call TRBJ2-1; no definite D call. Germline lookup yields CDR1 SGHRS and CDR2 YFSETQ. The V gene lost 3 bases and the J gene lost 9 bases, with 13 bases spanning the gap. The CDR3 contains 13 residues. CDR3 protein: CASSSRGSGEQFF. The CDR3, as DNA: TGCGCCAGCAGCTCCCGTGGGTCCGGTGAGCAGTTCTTC.

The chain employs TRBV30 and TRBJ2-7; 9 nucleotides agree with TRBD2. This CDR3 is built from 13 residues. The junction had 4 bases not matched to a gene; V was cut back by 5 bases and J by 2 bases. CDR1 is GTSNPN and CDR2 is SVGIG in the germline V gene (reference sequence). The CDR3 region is CAWFPSGTYEQYF. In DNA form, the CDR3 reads TGTGCCTGGTTTCCTAGCGGGACCTACGAGCAGTACTTC.

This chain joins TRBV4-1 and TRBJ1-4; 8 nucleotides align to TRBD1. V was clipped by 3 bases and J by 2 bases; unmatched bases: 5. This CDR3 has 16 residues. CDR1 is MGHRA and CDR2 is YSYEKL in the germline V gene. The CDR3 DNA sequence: TGCGCCAGCAGCCAGTCAGGGGGCAGGACTAATGAAAAACTGTTTTTT. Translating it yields CASSQSGGRTNEKLFF.

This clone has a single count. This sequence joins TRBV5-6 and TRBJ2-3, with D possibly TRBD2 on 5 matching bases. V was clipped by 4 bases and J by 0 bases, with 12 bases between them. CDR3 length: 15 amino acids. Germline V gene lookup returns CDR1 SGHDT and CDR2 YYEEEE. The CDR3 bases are TGTGCCAGCAGCCGCTGGGAGCTGAGCACAGATACGCAGTATTTT. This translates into CASSRWELSTDTQYF.

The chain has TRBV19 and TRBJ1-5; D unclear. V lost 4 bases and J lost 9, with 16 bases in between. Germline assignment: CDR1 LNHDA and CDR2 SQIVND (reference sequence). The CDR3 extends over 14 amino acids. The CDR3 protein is CASSTGSQVVPQHF. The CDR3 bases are TGTGCCAGTAGTACCGGGTCACAAGTGGTGCCCCAGCATTTT.

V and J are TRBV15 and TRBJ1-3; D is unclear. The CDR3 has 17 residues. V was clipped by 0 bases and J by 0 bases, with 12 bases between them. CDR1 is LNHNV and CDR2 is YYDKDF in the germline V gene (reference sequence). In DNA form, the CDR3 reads TGTGCCACCAGCAGAGATTGGCCAGGCTCCTCTGGAAACACCATATATTTT. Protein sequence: CATSRDWPGSSGNTIYF. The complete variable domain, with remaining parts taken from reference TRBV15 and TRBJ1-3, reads DAMVIQNPRYQVTQFGKPVTLSCSQTLNHNVMYWYQQKSSQAPKLLFHYYDKDFNNEADTPDNFQSRRPNTSFCFLDIRSPGLGDTAMYLCATSRDWPGSSGNTIYFGEGSWLTVV.